Listed below are T cell receptor beta chains from one sample, sequenced in a study of graft-versus-host responses after intestinal transplantation. Sequenced by immunoSEQ multiplex PCR; TCRdb stores in-frame clones only, minus some. The sample carries some 48,000 clones, approximately 95% recorded once. Their antigens are not known. Sequencing was performed on unstimulated CD8+ T cells sorted from spleen or lymph node cells, taken before transplant. The receptors originated from a human donor who was the organ donor for an intestinal transplant. The CDR3 runs from the conserved cysteine through the conserved F or W. D genes are given only for firm matches. A row's size may be missing; if present it is once, few, many or a size class.

CDR3aa: CASSFPTSGGATYNEQFF
CDR3nt: TGCGCCAGCAGCTTCCCGACTAGCGGGGGGGCCACCTACAATGAGCAGTTCTTC
v_gene: TRBV5-1
d_gene: TRBD2
j_gene: TRBJ2-1
abundance: once

CDR3aa: CASSLRTATSYEQYF
CDR3nt: TGTGCCAGCAGCTTACGGACCGCAACCTCCTACGAGCAGTACTTC
v_gene: TRBV13
d_gene: .
j_gene: TRBJ2-7
abundance: .

CDR3aa: CASTRGGVETQYF
CDR3nt: TGTGCCAGCACCCGGGGGGGAGTGGAGACCCAGTACTTC
v_gene: TRBV2
d_gene: TRBD2
j_gene: TRBJ2-5
abundance: .

CDR3aa: CASSAMTGYHEQYF
CDR3nt: TGTGCCAGCAGCGCGATGACAGGGTACCACGAGCAGTACTTC
v_gene: TRBV7-9
d_gene: TRBD1
j_gene: TRBJ2-7
abundance: .

CDR3aa: CASSYSGPEQFF
CDR3nt: TGTGCCAGCAGTTACTCAGGTCCTGAGCAGTTCTTC
v_gene: TRBV6-6
d_gene: .
j_gene: TRBJ2-1
abundance: .

CDR3aa: CASSVAPGGTEAFF
CDR3nt: TGTGCCAGCAGCGTAGCTCCAGGGGGTACTGAAGCTTTCTTT
v_gene: TRBV9
d_gene: TRBD1
j_gene: TRBJ1-1
abundance: .

CDR3aa: CASSSGGEQFF
CDR3nt: TGTGCCAGCAGCTCCGGTGGTGAGCAGTTCTTC
v_gene: TRBV5-4
d_gene: .
j_gene: TRBJ2-1
abundance: .

CDR3aa: CASSLTGEGKNIQYF
CDR3nt: TGTGCCAGCAGTCTGACAGGGGAGGGAAAAAACATTCAGTACTTC
v_gene: TRBV2
d_gene: .
j_gene: TRBJ2-4
abundance: .

CDR3aa: CASSDLAGDYEQYF
CDR3nt: TGTGCCAGCAGTGATCTAGCGGGGGACTACGAGCAGTACTTC
v_gene: TRBV2
d_gene: TRBD2
j_gene: TRBJ2-7
abundance: .

CDR3aa: CASSLRGVFVTSNTYEQYF
CDR3nt: TGTGCCAGCAGCTTAAGGGGGGTCTTCGTGACATCGAACACCTACGAGCAGTACTTC
v_gene: TRBV11-2
d_gene: .
j_gene: TRBJ2-7
abundance: once

CDR3aa: CAIRPLTGEGTGELFF
CDR3nt: TGTGCAATCAGACCACTAACAGGGGAGGGCACCGGGGAGCTGTTTTTT
v_gene: TRBV28
d_gene: .
j_gene: TRBJ2-2
abundance: once

CDR3aa: CASSVVAGAGELFF
CDR3nt: TGTGCCAGCAGCGTCGTTGCGGGGGCCGGGGAGCTGTTTTTT
v_gene: TRBV9
d_gene: TRBD2
j_gene: TRBJ2-2
abundance: .

CDR3aa: CASSVASYNEQFF
CDR3nt: TGTGCCAGCAGCGTAGCATCCTACAATGAGCAGTTCTTC
v_gene: TRBV9
d_gene: .
j_gene: TRBJ2-1
abundance: .

CDR3aa: CASSQANPGTGYGYTF
CDR3nt: TGCGCCAGCAGCCAAGCAAACCCCGGGACAGGGTATGGCTACACCTTC
v_gene: TRBV4-1
d_gene: TRBD1
j_gene: TRBJ1-2
abundance: .

CDR3aa: CSVRRPAGLLDEQYF
CDR3nt: TGCAGCGTTCGTCGGCCGGCAGGGTTGTTAGACGAGCAGTACTTC
v_gene: TRBV29-1
d_gene: .
j_gene: TRBJ2-7
abundance: once

CDR3aa: CAWSVAGGYEQYF
CDR3nt: TGTGCCTGGAGTGTTGCGGGGGGCTACGAGCAGTACTTC
v_gene: TRBV30
d_gene: TRBD2
j_gene: TRBJ2-7
abundance: once

CDR3aa: CASSGQGFMDYGYTF
CDR3nt: TGTGCCAGCAGTGGACAGGGCTTCATGGACTATGGCTACACCTTC
v_gene: TRBV7-9
d_gene: TRBD1
j_gene: TRBJ1-2
abundance: .

CDR3aa: CASSRTVTGDEQFF
CDR3nt: TGTGCCAGCAGCCGGACTGTAACTGGCGATGAGCAGTTCTTC
v_gene: TRBV7-3
d_gene: .
j_gene: TRBJ2-1
abundance: .

CDR3aa: CASSRLGDKRLTYEQYF
CDR3nt: TGTGCCAGCAGCCGTCTCGGGGACAAAAGGCTTACCTACGAGCAGTACTTC
v_gene: TRBV7-9
d_gene: .
j_gene: TRBJ2-7
abundance: .

CDR3aa: CASSLNSPGTEAFF
CDR3nt: TGTGCCAGCAGCTTAAACTCCCCGGGAACTGAAGCTTTCTTT
v_gene: TRBV13
d_gene: .
j_gene: TRBJ1-1
abundance: .

CDR3aa: CASTQNRGLSNQPQHF
CDR3nt: TGCGCCAGCACCCAGAACAGGGGGCTGAGCAATCAGCCCCAGCATTTT
v_gene: TRBV10-1
d_gene: TRBD1
j_gene: TRBJ1-5
abundance: .

CDR3aa: CASSPLGTGSYNEQFF
CDR3nt: TGTGCCAGCAGCCCATTAGGGACAGGCTCCTACAATGAGCAGTTCTTC
v_gene: TRBV7-9
d_gene: TRBD1
j_gene: TRBJ2-1
abundance: .

CDR3aa: CASSVGGTGNYGYTF
CDR3nt: TGTGCCAGCAGCGTAGGGGGCACCGGAAACTATGGCTACACCTTC
v_gene: TRBV9
d_gene: .
j_gene: TRBJ1-2
abundance: .

CDR3aa: CASSQDRSWLTEAFF
CDR3nt: TGCGCCAGCAGCCAAGATAGGTCGTGGCTCACTGAAGCTTTCTTT
v_gene: TRBV4-1
d_gene: .
j_gene: TRBJ1-1
abundance: .

CDR3aa: CASSPGGQMNTEAFF
CDR3nt: TGTGCCAGCAGCCCAGGGGGACAGATGAACACTGAAGCTTTCTTT
v_gene: TRBV9
d_gene: TRBD1
j_gene: TRBJ1-1
abundance: .

CDR3aa: CASSSGAGYTF
CDR3nt: TGTGCCAGCAGCTCAGGGGCCGGCTACACCTTC
v_gene: TRBV7-9
d_gene: .
j_gene: TRBJ1-2
abundance: .

CDR3aa: CASSPVGFEAFF
CDR3nt: TGTGCCAGCAGCCCGGTCGGGTTTGAAGCTTTCTTT
v_gene: TRBV7-9
d_gene: .
j_gene: TRBJ1-1
abundance: .